Listed below are T cell receptor beta chains from one sample, sequenced in a study of cytomegalovirus exposure and HLA in healthy donors. Repertoires were generated with immunoSEQ multiplex PCR, while TCRdb's copy carries only in-frame clones and drops some. Of 150,000 to 200,000 clones in the sample, 65% to 80% were seen once. The sequencing input was PBMCs. These TCRs come from a male donor in good health and CMV-seronegative. CDR3s include the opening cysteine and the closing phenylalanine or tryptophan. D genes are given only for firm matches. Some rows have no size entry. The others give once, few or many, or a class for an expanded clone.

CDR3 protein | CDR3 DNA | V gene | D gene | J gene | clone size
CASALGQTRGDTQYF | TGTGCCAGCGCCCTCGGACAGACGCGCGGAGATACGCAGTATTTT | TRBV6-1 | - | TRBJ2-3 | -
CASSLGQGTNYGYTF | TGTGCCAGCAGCTTGGGTCAGGGAACTAACTATGGCTACACCTTC | TRBV5-4 | - | TRBJ1-2 | -
CASRGGARTGELFF | TGTGCCAGCAGAGGGGGGGCGCGGACCGGGGAGCTGTTTTTT | TRBV6-6 | - | TRBJ2-2 | -
CASSVVTGPPF | TGTGCCAGCAGCGTAGTGACAGGGCCCCCTTTT | TRBV9 | TRBD1 | TRBJ1-1 | -
CASSYGDTGANVLTF | TGTGCCAGCAGTTACGGGGACACTGGGGCCAACGTCCTGACTTTC | TRBV6-5 | - | TRBJ2-6 | -
CASSLVRANTGELFF | TGTGCCAGCAGCCTAGTCAGGGCGAACACCGGGGAGCTGTTTTTT | TRBV7-3 | - | TRBJ2-2 | -
CASSLDRNTEAFF | TGTGCCAGCAGCTTAGACAGGAACACTGAAGCTTTCTTT | TRBV7-9 | - | TRBJ1-1 | few
CASNRVPGGSSYEQYF | TGTGCCAGCAACCGGGTCCCCGGGGGAAGCTCCTACGAGCAGTACTTC | TRBV25-1 | - | TRBJ2-7 | -
CASSPQEAYEQYF | TGTGCCAGCTCACCACAGGAGGCCTACGAGCAGTACTTC | TRBV18 | - | TRBJ2-7 | -
CASSKDRGQAEQYF | TGTGCCAGCAGCAAGGACAGGGGGCAGGCCGAGCAGTACTTC | TRBV7-9 | TRBD1 | TRBJ2-7 | -
CASSLSRENYEQYF | TGTGCCAGCAGCTTAAGTCGGGAGAACTACGAGCAGTACTTC | TRBV7-8 | - | TRBJ2-7 | -
CASNTRNYGYTF | TGTGCCAGCAACACAAGAAACTATGGCTACACCTTC | TRBV2 | - | TRBJ1-2 | -
CASSWDRDYEQYF | TGTGCCAGCTCCTGGGACAGGGACTACGAGCAGTACTTC | TRBV5-6 | TRBD1 | TRBJ2-7 | once
CASSIVAGGGNTGELFF | TGTGCCAGTAGTATAGTGGCAGGGGGAGGAAACACCGGGGAGCTGTTTTTT | TRBV19 | - | TRBJ2-2 | -
CATSRGREGYEQYF | TGTGCCACCAGCAGGGGCAGGGAGGGGTACGAGCAGTACTTC | TRBV15 | TRBD2 | TRBJ2-7 | -
CAWSVWSGGDKADTQYF | TGTGCCTGGAGTGTATGGAGCGGGGGGGATAAAGCAGATACGCAGTATTTT | TRBV30 | TRBD2 | TRBJ2-3 | -
CATTPPSGFRNTIYF | TGTGCCACCACGCCCCCCTCAGGGTTTAGGAACACCATATATTTT | TRBV19 | - | TRBJ1-3 | -
CASSFLGGGTQYF | TGCGCCAGCAGCTTCTTAGGAGGTGGGACCCAGTACTTC | TRBV5-1 | - | TRBJ2-5 | few